Below are 21 T cell receptor beta chains sequenced from a single sample in a study of spatial heterogeneity in lung cancer. Time point indicated: blood at routine non-recurrence follow-up after resection. Each CDR3 protein gets one entry after TCRdb re-called the 5' RACE reads with MiXCR. Among 15,000 to 20,000 distinct CDR3 sequences listed, 6.3% were seen once. The starting material was PBMCs, obtained at follow-up. The source is a male donor with early-stage non-small cell lung cancer.

Ten or more counts support this clonotype. The chain couples TRBV4-3 to TRBJ2-1; 7 positions agree with TRBD2. This CDR3 contains 16 residues. Germline CDR1 LGHNA, CDR2 YSLEER. V shed 1 base and J 4 bases; nucleotides not matched to a gene: 7. The CDR3 sequence is CASSQAYSGRYNEQFF. DNA of the CDR3: TGCGCCAGCAGCCAAGCCTATAGCGGGCGTTACAATGAGCAGTTCTTC.

This clonotype was detected many times. V gene TRBV20-1 combines with J gene TRBJ2-2; the D is unclear. Germline V lookup: CDR1 DFQATT, CDR2 SNEGSKA (reference sequence). Trimming left V 0 bases short and J 5 bases short, with 10 bases between. CDR3 size: 14 residues. The CDR3 sequence: CSARDLDKTGELFF. CDR3 nucleotide sequence: TGCAGTGCTAGAGATCTTGACAAAACCGGGGAGCTGTTTTTT.

This clonotype was observed at least ten times. This chain links TRBV5-5 with TRBJ1-2; a weak D match, TRBD1 (5 bases). Deletions cut 3 bases from V and 0 bases from J, with 12 bases between. The V gene's germline CDR1 is SGHKS and CDR2 YYEKEE (reference sequence). CDR3 size: 15 residues. The CDR3 sequence: CASSSGAGTNYGYTF. The CDR3 nucleotides are TGTGCCAGCAGCTCCGGGGCGGGGACTAACTATGGCTACACCTTC.

This clonotype was seen many times. V usage is TRBV29-1 and J usage is TRBJ2-2, with D perhaps TRBD2 (6 bases). V gave up 7 bases and J gave up 5 bases, with 14 bases separating them. CDR1 and CDR2 (germline): SQVTM, ANQGSEA. The length of the CDR3 is 13 residues. The CDR3 reads CSAAGPLTGELFF. The CDR3 DNA reads TGCAGCGCCGCGGGACCCTTGACCGGGGAGCTGTTTTTT.

This clonotype was seen ten or more times. The V call is TRBV19, the J call TRBJ1-4; tentative D call: TRBD1 (6 bases). The V gene's germline CDR1 is LNHDA and CDR2 SQIVND (reference sequence). V was shortened by 10 bases and J by 5 bases, with 17 bases between the two germline ends. The CDR3 has 14 residues. CDR3 loop: CATREDRANEKLFF. Here the CDR3 DNA reads TGTGCCACTCGAGAGGACAGAGCAAATGAAAAACTGTTTTTT.

The rearrangement uses TRBV6-1 and TRBJ1-2; 7 bases line up with TRBD1. CDR1 and CDR2 (germline): MNHNS, SASEGT. V gave up 0 bases and J gave up 4 bases; unmatched junction bases: 5. This CDR3 is 15 amino acids long. CDR3 nucleotide sequence: TGTGCCAGCAGTGAAGCGACAGGGTCAGGCTATGGCTACACCTTC. Translation gives CASSEATGSGYGYTF.

This clonotype has a count of ten or more. The chain recombines TRBV20-1 with TRBJ2-3, with TRBD1 matching 8 bases. Germline CDR1 reads DFQATT; CDR2 reads SNEGSKA (reference sequence). Germline trimming cut 6 bases from V and 7 bases from J; bases unmatched to any gene: 6. The CDR3 has 12 amino acids. The CDR3 DNA reads TGCAGTGCGGCTCAGGGGGCTAATACGCAGTATTTT. It is translated as CSAAQGANTQYF.

In its sample, this clonotype was seen many times. V usage is TRBV7-2 and J usage is TRBJ2-7; tentatively, D is TRBD2 (6 bases). CDR3 length equals 17 residues. V gave up 1 base and J gave up 0 bases, with 16 bases separating them. Germline V gene data show CDR1 as SGHTA and CDR2 as FQGNSA. CDR3 in DNA: TGTGCCAGCAGCTTAGGTCCCCCTAGCGTAGTCTCCTACGAGCAGTACTTC. Amino acid sequence: CASSLGPPSVVSYEQYF.

This clonotype ranks as medium-sized. J is TRBJ2-2 and V is TRBV9; the D is unclear. Trimming took 3 bases from V and 11 from J, leaving 11 bases between them. Germline V gives CDR1 SGDLS, CDR2 YYNGEE. This CDR3 is built from 12 residues. The CDR3: CASSAQTTELFF. As DNA, the CDR3 is TGTGCCAGCAGCGCCCAGACAACCGAGCTGTTTTTT.

This clonotype was seen repeatedly, ten times or more. V and J are TRBV18 and TRBJ2-6, with D perhaps matching TRBD1 (5 bases). V shed 2 bases and J shed 9 bases, with 8 bases lying between them. The CDR3 runs to 13 residues. Germline V gene sequence: CDR1 KGHSH, CDR2 LQKENI. This CDR3 is CASSPDRNNVLTF. CDR3 nucleotide sequence: TGTGCCAGCTCACCAGACAGAAACAACGTCCTGACTTTC.

This clonotype was seen ten or more times. This chain uses TRBV5-1 with TRBJ2-1; no definite D call. Germline V gene data show CDR1 as SGHRS and CDR2 as YFSETQ. V dropped 4 bases and J dropped 5 bases, with 16 bases sitting between them. The CDR3 length is 15 residues. CDR3 loop: CASSKIETSNNEQFF. Written as DNA, the CDR3 is TGCGCCAGCAGCAAGATCGAGACTTCCAACAATGAGCAGTTCTTC.

The chain uses TRBV6-2 or TRBV6-3 and TRBJ2-1, with 9 bases aligning to TRBD2. The J segment lost 2 bases and the V segment lost 6 bases, leaving 8 bases of the junction unmatched. Germline V gene lookup returns CDR1 MNHEY and CDR2 SVGEGT. The CDR3 runs 16 residues. CDR3 sequence (DNA): TGTGCCAGCAGCCCAACCCGACTAGCGGCCTACAATGAGCAGTTCTTC. This gives the protein CASSPTRLAAYNEQFF.

Ten or more counts support this clonotype. J is TRBJ2-1 and V is TRBV7-9, with a possible D match to TRBD2 (6 bases). Germline loops: CDR1 SEHNR, CDR2 FQNEAQ (reference sequence). The CDR3 totals 17 residues. Deletions cut 6 bases from V and 0 bases from J, with 18 bases between. The CDR3 sequence is CASSPWSAGSSYNEQFF. CDR3 bases: TGTGCCAGCAGTCCCTGGTCCGCCGGGAGCTCCTACAATGAGCAGTTCTTC.

This clonotype was observed many times. The chain has TRBV18 and TRBJ2-7; the D gene is possibly TRBD2 (6 bases). V lost 1 base, J lost 5 bases, and 9 bases lay in between. CDR1 is KGHSH and CDR2 is LQKENI in the germline V gene. The CDR3 contains 13 residues. The chain's CDR3 is CASSPRREDEQYF. In DNA form, the CDR3 reads TGTGCCAGCTCACCACGGAGGGAAGACGAGCAGTACTTC.

Many counts were recorded for this clonotype. The chain couples TRBV6-1 to TRBJ2-3; D could derive from TRBD1 or TRBD2 (5 bases each). The V gene's germline CDR1 is MNHNS and CDR2 SASEGT. The CDR3 length is 13 residues. V lost 8 bases to trimming and J lost 2 bases, with 11 bases between them. DNA for the CDR3: TGTGCCAGCCACCGGGACCTCACAGATACGCAGTATTTT. Its translation: CASHRDLTDTQYF.

By share of the sample, this clonotype is medium-sized. V and J are TRBV7-2 and TRBJ2-5; D is uncertain. The CDR3 is 12 residues long. Trimming took off 5 bases at V and 4 bases at J, with 8 bases between the two ends. The V gene's germline CDR1 is SGHTA and CDR2 FQGNSA. Written as DNA, the CDR3 is TGTGCCAGCAGCCCGTACGGAGAGACCCAGTACTTC. It specifies CASSPYGETQYF.

This clonotype was counted ten times or more. The V call is TRBV29-1, the J call TRBJ2-5; TRBD1 aligns across 8 bases. J gave up 3 bases and V 4 bases, and 7 bases lay outside the gene matches. CDR3 length equals 14 residues. Germline CDR1 reads SQVTM; CDR2 reads ANQGSEA. This CDR3 is CSVVTGTGKETQYF. For the CDR3, the DNA is TGCAGCGTTGTAACCGGGACAGGAAAAGAGACCCAGTACTTC.

This clonotype was recorded many times. The chain has TRBV5-4 and TRBJ1-2; the match to TRBD1 covers 8 bases. The J segment lost 8 bases and the V segment lost 4 bases, leaving 13 bases of the junction unmatched. Germline CDR1 SGHNT, CDR2 YYREEE (reference sequence). This CDR3 contains 15 residues. In nucleotides, the CDR3 is TGTGCCAGCAGCAGTAATGGACAGGGAAGCGTCGGCTACACCTTC. This translates into CASSSNGQGSVGYTF.

This chain connects TRBV6-1 to TRBJ2-5, with D unresolved. Trimming shortened V by 6 bases and J by 5 bases, and 4 bases separated the two germline ends. Germline loops: CDR1 MNHNS, CDR2 SASEGT. The CDR3 extends over 10 amino acids. CDR3: CASSTETQYF. DNA for the CDR3: TGTGCCAGCAGCACGGAGACCCAGTACTTC.

This clonotype was picked up many times. The gene calls are TRBV6-2 or TRBV6-3 and TRBJ1-1, with a tentative D call TRBD1 (5 bases). This CDR3 is 12 amino acids long. Germline CDR1 reads MNHEY; CDR2 reads SVGEGT. Trimming stripped 2 bases from V and 10 bases from J, with 11 bases between. The CDR3 region has the DNA TGTGCCAGCAGTTACGGGCCTGGGGCAGCTTTCTTT. Translated, it gives CASSYGPGAAFF.

This clonotype was detected ten times or more. V gene TRBV11-3 combines with J gene TRBJ2-2; weak D call: TRBD2 (6 bases). Per the germline V gene, CDR1 is SGHNT and CDR2 is YENEEA. This CDR3 region has 14 residues. V dropped 6 bases and J dropped 1 base, with 9 bases sitting between them. CDR3 sequence reads: CASREGLNTGELFF. For the CDR3, the DNA is TGTGCCAGCAGGGAGGGTCTGAACACCGGGGAGCTGTTTTTT.